The 3 T cell receptor beta chains in this list originate from one sample, sequenced in a study of control samples from healthy donors and cancer patients. Assay: immunoSEQ multiplex PCR; the TCRdb copy retains only in-frame clones and omits some. The repertoire has 75,000 to 100,000 clones, around 80% of them found once; the top ten carry 1.5% to 2%. Sequenced material: blood. All receptors derive from a man aged 60 to 75 in good health.

This clone was detected only a few times. The V call is TRBV6-1, the J call TRBJ2-7; a possible D gene is TRBD1 (5 bases). CDR3 length equals 14 residues. V gave up 3 bases and J gave up 4 bases, with 13 bases separating them. CDR1 is MNHNS, CDR2 SASEGT, per germline. The CDR3 DNA is TGTGCCAGCAGTGACGGGTCAGGGCATTACGAGCAGTACTTC. It translates to CASSDGSGHYEQYF.

This chain's CDR3 is CASSFGMSGALSSTEAFF. The CDR3 DNA reads as TGCGCCAGCAGCTTCGGGATGTCAGGGGCATTGAGTAGCACTGAAGCTTTCTTT. The chain has TRBV5-1 and TRBJ1-1; a weak D match, TRBD1 (6 bases). The CDR3 runs 18 residues. Trimming stripped 2 bases from V and 4 bases from J, with 24 bases between. Germline V gene lookup returns CDR1 SGHRS and CDR2 YFSETQ.

The V gene is TRBV30, the J gene TRBJ2-7, with D perhaps matching TRBD2 (7 bases). The CDR3 sequence is 14 residues long. Deletions cut 3 bases from V and 6 bases from J, with 18 bases between. Germline assignment: CDR1 GTSNPN and CDR2 SVGIG (reference sequence). CDR3 in amino acids: CAWRSGGTGPEQYF. The CDR3 region has the DNA TGTGCCTGGAGATCGGGAGGAACAGGGCCCGAGCAGTACTTC.